Listed here is a single TCR beta chain. Its antigen remains unknown. Per germline, CDR1 LNHNV and CDR2 YYDKDF (reference sequence). The CDR3 totals 14 residues. Trimming left V 0 bases short and J 7 bases short, with 10 bases between. The data stem from a study of PD-L1 blockade in urothelial cancer. Overall study context: Blood was tested 3 weeks (second dose) and 6 weeks into treatment.

Study observations and caveats: In blood sampled pretreatment, TCR clonality below the median predicted better survival.

Clones were read by immunoSEQ multiplex PCR, and TCRdb kept only the in-frame ones, dropping some. In the table there are over 100,000 clones, 80% to 95% of which are singletons. Time point denoted: peripheral blood 6 weeks after treatment start. The sequences come from PBMCs, collected around atezolizumab (anti-PD-L1) treatment. The receptor was isolated from a man in his 60s with urothelial cancer. The chain is built from TRBV15 and TRBJ2-1; D possibly corresponds to TRBD2 (6 bases). The CDR3 sequence is CATSRDGGRNEQFF. The CDR3, as DNA: TGTGCCACCAGCAGAGATGGAGGGAGGAATGAGCAGTTCTTC.